The table lists the clone carrying this T cell receptor beta chain with many counts. Germline CDR1 reads LGHNA; CDR2 reads YNFKEQ. With 3 bases removed from V and 7 bases from J, the gap between germline ends came to 8 bases. The CDR3 covers 12 residues. MiXCR, run by TCRdb on the RT-PCR reads, gives a single entry per CDR3 protein. Of about 680,000 distinct CDR3 sequences detected, 14% appear once; the ten largest clones hold 3.6%. This chain connects TRBV4-2 to TRBJ2-3, with D unresolved. The sequence derives from a female donor in good health, serving as a healthy control. The sequenced material came from memory CD4+ T cells from blood. The CDR3 coding sequence is TGTGCCAGCAGCCAGGGTCAGTATACGCAGTATTTT. Amino acids: CASSQGQYTQYF.